A selection of T cell receptor beta chains follows, all from one sample in a study of blood T cell repertoires in COVID-19. The method was immunoSEQ multiplex PCR; TCRdb's version includes in-frame clones alone and lacks a portion of them. The sample lists about 300,000 clones; around 90% were seen once. Sequencing input: peripheral blood. The receptors shown here come from a woman younger than 45 with COVID-19, enrolled during active disease. The CDR3 runs from the conserved cysteine through the conserved F or W. The D gene is left open where the match is weak. Size is omitted from some rows. Given values are once, few, many or a class for expanded clones.

j_call v_call clone_size d_call cdr3_length cdr3_aa cdr3_nt
TRBJ1-6 TRBV5-6 once NA 15 CASSLVQQRNSPLHF TGTGCCAGCAGCTTGGTGCAGCAGCGGAATTCACCCCTCCACTTT
TRBJ2-1 TRBV4-1 NA TRBD2 15 CASSPGLAVYNEQFF TGCGCCAGCAGCCCGGGACTAGCGGTCTACAATGAGCAGTTCTTC
TRBJ2-2 TRBV9 NA NA 12 CASKSDTGELFF TGTGCCAGCAAGAGTGACACCGGGGAGCTGTTTTTT
TRBJ1-1 TRBV4-3 NA NA 16 CASSQEAGMRGTEAFF TGCGCCAGCAGCCAAGAGGCGGGGATGAGGGGCACTGAAGCTTTCTTT
TRBJ2-1 TRBV7-9 once NA 13 CASTKERYNEQFF TGTGCCAGCACCAAGGAGAGATACAATGAGCAGTTCTTC
TRBJ2-5 TRBV9 NA TRBD2 15 CASTVTSGYQETQYF TGTGCCAGCACCGTAACTAGCGGGTACCAAGAGACCCAGTACTTC
TRBJ2-1 TRBV28 NA NA 16 CASSLLGGNKRDEQFF TGTGCCAGCAGTTTATTGGGCGGGAACAAGCGCGATGAGCAGTTCTTC
TRBJ2-1 TRBV5-1 NA NA 12 CASSLAGNEQFF TGCGCCAGCAGCTTGGCAGGGAATGAGCAGTTCTTC
TRBJ2-7 TRBV11-1 NA NA 13 CASSPLQAAEQYF TGTGCCAGCAGCCCCCTTCAAGCGGCTGAGCAGTACTTC
TRBJ2-5 TRBV10-3 NA TRBD1 14 CAIRGQGQVETQYF TGTGCCATCAGGGGACAGGGTCAGGTAGAGACCCAGTACTTC
TRBJ1-5 TRBV5-8 NA TRBD1 15 CASSQPRQGRQPQHF TGTGCCAGCAGCCAGCCGCGACAGGGACGTCAGCCCCAGCATTTT
TRBJ2-7 TRBV5-1 NA NA 13 CASSFTGAYEQYF TGCGCCAGCAGCTTCACGGGGGCCTACGAGCAGTACTTC
TRBJ2-7 TRBV25-1 NA TRBD2 16 CASSRAGTSFTYEQYF TGTGCCAGCAGCCGCGCCGGGACTAGCTTCACCTACGAGCAGTACTTC
TRBJ1-2 TRBV18 NA NA 15 CASSRSDSLSGGYTF TGTGCCAGCTCACGATCGGACAGCCTTTCGGGAGGCTACACCTTC
TRBJ2-7 TRBV30 NA NA 11 CAWSMAREQYF TGTGCCTGGAGTATGGCTCGCGAGCAGTACTTC
TRBJ2-2 TRBV7-3 NA NA 14 CASSLSAGTGELFF TGTGCCAGCAGCCTGTCGGCGGGTACCGGGGAGCTGTTTTTT
TRBJ1-1 TRBV18 NA NA 14 CASSPTGKGTEAFF TGTGCCAGCTCACCAACAGGGAAGGGCACTGAAGCTTTCTTT
TRBJ1-1 TRBV6-5 NA TRBD1 14 CASSYTTGFLGAFF TGTGCCAGCAGTTACACGACAGGGTTTTTGGGAGCTTTCTTT
TRBJ2-7 TRBV7-8 few NA 12 CASSLGRDEQYF TGTGCCAGCAGCTTAGGTCGGGACGAGCAGTACTTC
TRBJ2-1 TRBV27 NA NA 14 CASSRQTSYNEQFF TGTGCCAGCAGTCGACAGACCAGCTACAATGAGCAGTTCTTC
TRBJ2-3 TRBV28 once TRBD1 13 CASSLLGRQGEYF TGTGCCAGCTCCCTTTTGGGTAGACAGGGGGAGTATTTT
TRBJ1-1 TRBV7-2 NA TRBD1 16 CASSPGTGAAGAEAFF TGTGCCAGCAGCCCCGGGACAGGGGCCGCCGGGGCTGAAGCTTTCTTT
TRBJ2-5 TRBV28 once TRBD2 15 CASSSLAGVEETQYF TGTGCCAGCAGTTCGTTAGCGGGAGTGGAGGAGACCCAGTACTTC